What follows describes a single TCR beta chain. This clonotype showed up many times. What antigen it recognizes has not been identified. No quality values exist for individual bases; no much larger clone is one base distant. Without any cell sorting, total RNA and DNA were co-extracted from about 20-30 mg of bulk tissue using the AllPrep DNA/RNA mini kit. Between November 2015 and early 2016, 4 or 5 patients in China with histopathologically diagnosed primary liver carcinoma had surgical resection. At the time of sampling, the patients were treatment-naive and had chronic HBV infection. Pieces of fresh tumor and adjacent tissue were cut in half, with one half kept in RNAlater at -80 degrees C and the other half sent for histology. Using a constant-region primer and ProtoScript II reverse transcriptase, TCRbeta-specific cDNA was reverse-transcribed from about 460 ng total RNA. Construction of the TCRbeta libraries relied on three nested rounds of multiplex PCR, following a slightly modified ARM-PCR procedure. Each of the first two PCR rounds ran for approximately 9 cycles using multiplex TRBV1-TRBV30 forward primers together with a Cbeta reverse primer. Sample barcodes and Illumina adapters were added in a final 25-cycle PCR using Deep VentR polymerase. Before sequencing, amplicons of 200-500 bp were purified from gel using a QIAquick gel extraction kit. The TCRbeta amplicons were sequenced with 250-bp paired-end reads on an Illumina HiSeq 2500. In the original analysis: Trimmomatic v0.33 was used to quality-trim the reads, and FLASH v1.2.11 was used to merge paired reads so that full CDR3 sequences could be recovered. MiGEC v1.2.1b assigned V, D and J germline segments to the rearranged TCRbeta sequences. Clonotype statistics, along with Shannon-Wiener diversity indices, were calculated using VDJtools v1.0.0. To reduce sampling bias, subsequent analyses other than the diversity analysis used only the 250 most abundant clonotypes in each sample. The public sequencing data were trimmed at Q25 with fastp and processed into clonotypes with MiXCR by TCRdb, which kept only in-frame beta chains. All rows with the same CDR3 protein become a single entry with the most common DNA and genes. The V and J calls were not made by the authors but by TCRdb's processing. Recorded for this sample are about 120,000 distinct CDR3 sequences; around two thirds of them occurred a single time. Of the sample, roughly 7.3% falls within the top ten clones.

This sample is part of a study of tumor-infiltrating lymphocytes in primary liver carcinoma (TCRdb year 2017). Concerning the study at large: Of the five patients (three men and two women, aged 30 to 69 years), four had hepatocellular carcinoma and one had combined HCC and intrahepatic cholangiocarcinoma. The five patients had tumors of stage T1-T3 N0M0, with maximum diameters ranging from roughly 4 to 11 cm. Samples yielded roughly 3.5 to 8 million productive TCRbeta reads; read depth did not differ significantly between tissue types. The study combined TCRbeta repertoire sequencing, expression microarrays and whole-exome sequencing across five regions of each liver tumor, with adjacent normal tissue and blood. A total of 35 specimens from 5 patients underwent TCRbeta repertoire sequencing, comprising some 25 tumor regions, 5 adjacent noncancerous liver tissues and 5 peripheral blood samples. Technical replicate repertoires showed high reproducibility, with mean shared-clone rates roughly 0.87 and correlation coefficients above 0.95. Beyond this particular receptor, the publication reports: The top 250 clones accounted for a significantly greater share of the repertoire in tumors than in blood (p = 0.039). Repertoire overlap was found to be higher between tumor regions (mean roughly 36%) than between tumor-adjacent (about 17%) or tumor-blood (14%) pairs, consistent with antigen-driven expansion. The study included only four or five patients, and the authors note findings should be validated in a larger study. Because only the TCR beta chain was sequenced and unpaired alpha chains were not captured, true repertoire diversity is likely underestimated. Because the samples were bulk and unsorted, CD4+ and CD8+ T cell repertoires could not be compared.

The V end loses 0 bases and the J end loses 4 bases, and a stretch of 6 bases separates them. Measured from the cysteine to the phenylalanine, the CDR3 is 13 residues long. The CDR3 DNA has 39 bases and is translated from base 1. The germline V gene specifies SQVTM as CDR1 and ANQGSEA as CDR2. The receptor comes from an older woman with primary liver carcinoma and hepatitis B virus infection. Material: tumor-adjacent normal liver tissue. Rearrangement joined TRBV29-1 to TRBJ2-2; the D gene cannot be named for sure. This receptor carries the CDR3 CSVEEGSTGELFF. In nucleotide form, the sequence is TGCAGCGTTGAAGAGGGGTCCACCGGGGAGCTGTTTTTT.